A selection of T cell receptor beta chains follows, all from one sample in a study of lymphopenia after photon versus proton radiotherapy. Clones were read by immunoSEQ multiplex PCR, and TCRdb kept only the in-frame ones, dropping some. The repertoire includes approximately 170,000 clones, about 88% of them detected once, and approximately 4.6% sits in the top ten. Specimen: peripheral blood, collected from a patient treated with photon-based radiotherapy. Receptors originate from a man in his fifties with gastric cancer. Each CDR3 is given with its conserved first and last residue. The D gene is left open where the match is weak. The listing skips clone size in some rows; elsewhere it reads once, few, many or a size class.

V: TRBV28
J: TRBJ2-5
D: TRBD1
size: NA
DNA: TGTGCCAGCAGTTTGGACAGGGAAGAGACCCAGTACTTC
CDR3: CASSLDREETQYF

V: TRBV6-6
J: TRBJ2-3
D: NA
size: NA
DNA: TGTGCCAGCAACCCTAGTCGTCAGTTTGCAGATACGCAGTATTTT
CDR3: CASNPSRQFADTQYF

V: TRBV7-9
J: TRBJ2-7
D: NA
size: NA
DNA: TGTGCCAGCAGCTTATCTCGGGGAGGCTCTGGGGAAAGTTACGAGCAGTACTTC
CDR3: CASSLSRGGSGESYEQYF

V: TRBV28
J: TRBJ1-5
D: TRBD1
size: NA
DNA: TGTGCCAGCAAGGGACAGGGGGCGTTGGGCAATCAGCCCCAGCATTTT
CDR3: CASKGQGALGNQPQHF

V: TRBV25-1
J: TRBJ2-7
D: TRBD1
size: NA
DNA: TGTGCCAGCCTTCCGGGACAGATAATCGAGCAGTACTTC
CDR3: CASLPGQIIEQYF

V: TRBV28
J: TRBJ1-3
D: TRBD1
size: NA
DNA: TGTGCCAGCAGTCTAGGGACAGGGTCTGGAAACACCATATATTTT
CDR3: CASSLGTGSGNTIYF

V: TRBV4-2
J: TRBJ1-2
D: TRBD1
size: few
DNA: TGTGCCAGCAGCCTAGGGAGGCAGGGGGCGTCCTATGGCTACACCTTC
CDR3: CASSLGRQGASYGYTF

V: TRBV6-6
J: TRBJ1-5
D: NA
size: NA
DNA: TGTGCCAGCAGCATGGGGGACACTAATCAGCCCCAGCATTTT
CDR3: CASSMGDTNQPQHF

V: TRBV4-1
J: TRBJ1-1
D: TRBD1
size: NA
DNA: TGCGCCAGCAGCCCGACAGGGTCAAACACTGAAGCTTTCTTT
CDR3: CASSPTGSNTEAFF

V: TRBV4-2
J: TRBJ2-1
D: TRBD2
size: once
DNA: TGTGCCAGCAGCCAAGGAATAAACGGGAGGGCCGTCAATGAGCAGTTCTTC
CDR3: CASSQGINGRAVNEQFF

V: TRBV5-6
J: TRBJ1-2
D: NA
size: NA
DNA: TGTGCCAGCGGGATTGGGGACTATGGCTACACCTTC
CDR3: CASGIGDYGYTF

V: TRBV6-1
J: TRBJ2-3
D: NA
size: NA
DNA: TGTGCCAGCAGCTCCGAGCCTGTTGGCACAGATACGCAGTATTTT
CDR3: CASSSEPVGTDTQYF

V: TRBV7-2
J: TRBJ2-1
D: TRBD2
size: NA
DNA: TGTGCCAGCAGCTTAGTAGCGGGACGTTACAATGAGCAGTTCTTC
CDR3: CASSLVAGRYNEQFF

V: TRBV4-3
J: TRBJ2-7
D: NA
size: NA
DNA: TGCGCCAGCAGCCAAGTGCAGGGGTCTTCCTACGAGCAGTACTTC
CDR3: CASSQVQGSSYEQYF

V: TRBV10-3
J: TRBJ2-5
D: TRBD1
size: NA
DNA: TGTGCCATCAGTGGGACAGGGGATCAAGAGACCCAGTACTTC
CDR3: CAISGTGDQETQYF

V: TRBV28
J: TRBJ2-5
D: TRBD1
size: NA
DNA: TGTGCCAGCAGTCTCTCCAGGGGGACCGAGACCCAGTACTTC
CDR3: CASSLSRGTETQYF

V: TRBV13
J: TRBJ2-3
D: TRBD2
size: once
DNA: TGTGCCAGCAGCCAGACTAGCGGGAGAAAGGGAGTTACGCAGTATTTT
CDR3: CASSQTSGRKGVTQYF

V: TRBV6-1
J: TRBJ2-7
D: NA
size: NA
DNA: TGTGCCAGCAGTGAAGGGGGCAGGGGCTACGAGCAGTACTTC
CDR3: CASSEGGRGYEQYF

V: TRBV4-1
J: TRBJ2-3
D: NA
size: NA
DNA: TGCGCCAGCAGCCAAGATCTCCAGACAGATACGCAGTATTTT
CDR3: CASSQDLQTDTQYF

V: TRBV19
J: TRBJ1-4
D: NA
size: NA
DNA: TGTGCCAGTACCAACGTTGGAGAAAAACTGTTTTTT
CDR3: CASTNVGEKLFF

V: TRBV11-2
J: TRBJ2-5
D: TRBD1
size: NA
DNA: TGTGCCAGCAGCAGAGGGACAGGGGAAGAGACCCAGTACTTC
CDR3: CASSRGTGEETQYF

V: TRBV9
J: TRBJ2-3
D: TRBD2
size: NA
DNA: TGTGCCAGCAGCGTAACTAGCGGGAGCACAGATACGCAGTATTTT
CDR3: CASSVTSGSTDTQYF

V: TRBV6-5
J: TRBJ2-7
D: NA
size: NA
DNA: TGTGCCACTCAGGGGACAATGGGCGAGCAGTACTTC
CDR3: CATQGTMGEQYF

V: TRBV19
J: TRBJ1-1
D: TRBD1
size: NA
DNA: TGTGCCAGTAGAACACAGGGGGGGGATCTGAACACTGAAGCTTTCTTT
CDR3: CASRTQGGDLNTEAFF

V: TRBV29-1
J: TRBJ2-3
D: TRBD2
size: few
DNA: TGCAGCGCCGAGCGGGGTAGCACAGATACGCAGTATTTT
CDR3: CSAERGSTDTQYF

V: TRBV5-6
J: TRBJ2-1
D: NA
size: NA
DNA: TGTGCCAGCAGGCATGTGAGGGCTCACTCCTACAATGAGCAGTTCTTC
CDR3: CASRHVRAHSYNEQFF

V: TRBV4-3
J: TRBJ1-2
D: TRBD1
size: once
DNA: TGCGCCAGCAGCCAAGATTATACGGACAGGGGTCGGTATGGCTACACCTTC
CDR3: CASSQDYTDRGRYGYTF

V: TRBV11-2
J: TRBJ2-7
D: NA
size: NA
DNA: TGTGCCAGCAGCCCCGGGCCCTCCCTCTACGAGCAGTACTTC
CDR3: CASSPGPSLYEQYF

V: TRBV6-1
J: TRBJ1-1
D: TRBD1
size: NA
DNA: TGTGCCAGCACCGGACAGGGGTTGGGAACTGAAGCTTTCTTT
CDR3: CASTGQGLGTEAFF

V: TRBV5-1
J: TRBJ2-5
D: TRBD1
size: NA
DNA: TGCGCCAGCAGCGGGACAGGGGGCTTTGAGACCCAGTACTTC
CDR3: CASSGTGGFETQYF

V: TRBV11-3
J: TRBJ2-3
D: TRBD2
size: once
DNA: TGTGCCAGCAGTGGACTAGCGGGAGGGCTCACAGATACGCAGTATTTT
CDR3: CASSGLAGGLTDTQYF

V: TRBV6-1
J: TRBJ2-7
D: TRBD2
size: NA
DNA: TGTGCCACCGCCCCTGCGGGACTAGGAAAATACGAGCAGTACTTC
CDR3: CATAPAGLGKYEQYF

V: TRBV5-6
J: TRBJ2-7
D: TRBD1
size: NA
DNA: TGTGCCAGCTGCATCCCAGGGGGCGAGCAGTACTTC
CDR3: CASCIPGGEQYF

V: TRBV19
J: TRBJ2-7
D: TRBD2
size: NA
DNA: TGTGCCAGTAGGCCGGGGGGGGAAACCCCCGAGCAGTACTTC
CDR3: CASRPGGETPEQYF

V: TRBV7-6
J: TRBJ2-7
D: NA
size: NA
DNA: TGTGCCAGCAGCCGCAACGGGGGCGAGCAGTACTTC
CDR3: CASSRNGGEQYF

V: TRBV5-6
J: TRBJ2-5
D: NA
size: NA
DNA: TGTGCCAGCAGCTTCACGGGGCGGAGAGAGACCCAGTACTTC
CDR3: CASSFTGRRETQYF

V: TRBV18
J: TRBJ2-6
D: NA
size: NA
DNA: TGTGCCAGCTCACCACGAGGGCCCAAAGGGAGACTGTGGGCCAACGTCCTGACTTTC
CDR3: CASSPRGPKGRLWANVLTF

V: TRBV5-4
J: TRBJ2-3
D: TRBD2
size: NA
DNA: TGTGCCAGCAGCTTGGCCGGGATCGGGAGGGTCACAGATACGCAGTATTTT
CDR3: CASSLAGIGRVTDTQYF

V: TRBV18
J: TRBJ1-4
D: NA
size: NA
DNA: TGTGCCAGCTCACCTGGGGCAGATGAAAAACTGTTTTTT
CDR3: CASSPGADEKLFF

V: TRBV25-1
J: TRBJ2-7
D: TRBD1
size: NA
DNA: TGTGCCAGCAGTACTGCCTTCGGGACAGTCAGCTCCTACGAGCAGTACTTC
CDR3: CASSTAFGTVSSYEQYF

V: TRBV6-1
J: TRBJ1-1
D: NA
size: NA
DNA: TGTGCCAGCAGTTTCGCCGAGAACACTGAAGCTTTCTTT
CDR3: CASSFAENTEAFF

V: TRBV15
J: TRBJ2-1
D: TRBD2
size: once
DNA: TGTGCCACCAGCAGATATAGCGGGAGCTACAATGAGCAGTTCTTC
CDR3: CATSRYSGSYNEQFF

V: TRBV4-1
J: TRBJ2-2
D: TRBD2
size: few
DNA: TGCGCCAGCAGCCAGCCGACTAGCGGGAGGACCGGGGAGCTGTTTTTT
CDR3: CASSQPTSGRTGELFF

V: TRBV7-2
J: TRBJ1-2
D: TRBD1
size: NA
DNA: TGTGCCAGCAGCTTGGGGATGACAGGGGGCGGCTATGGCTACACCTTC
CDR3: CASSLGMTGGGYGYTF

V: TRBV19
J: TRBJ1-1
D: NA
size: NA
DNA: TGTGCCAGTAGGGGCCAGGTCAAAGGGGGGAACACTGAAGCTTTCTTT
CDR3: CASRGQVKGGNTEAFF

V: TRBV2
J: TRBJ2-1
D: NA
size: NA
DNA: TGTGCCAGCAGTATGACTCAGGGTCCCTACAATGAGCAGTTCTTC
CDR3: CASSMTQGPYNEQFF

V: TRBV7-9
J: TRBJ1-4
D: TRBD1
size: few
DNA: TGTGCCAGCACCCCATCCGGGGACAGAAAACTGTTTTTT
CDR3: CASTPSGDRKLFF

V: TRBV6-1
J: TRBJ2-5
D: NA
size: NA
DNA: TGTGCCAGCAGTGTGGCAGGCTTACAAGAGACCCAGTACTTC
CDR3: CASSVAGLQETQYF

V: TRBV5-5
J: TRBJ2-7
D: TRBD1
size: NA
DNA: TGTGCCAGCAGCTTGGATCAAGGGGGCGCCGAGCAGTACTTC
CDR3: CASSLDQGGAEQYF

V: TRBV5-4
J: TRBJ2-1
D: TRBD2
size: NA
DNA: TGTGCCAGCAGCTCCGGAGGGAGGGCCCTGCAGTTCTTC
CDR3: CASSSGGRALQFF

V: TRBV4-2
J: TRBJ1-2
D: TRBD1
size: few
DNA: TGTGCCAGCAGCCAAGAGAAGGGGGCTGGCTACACCTTC
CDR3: CASSQEKGAGYTF